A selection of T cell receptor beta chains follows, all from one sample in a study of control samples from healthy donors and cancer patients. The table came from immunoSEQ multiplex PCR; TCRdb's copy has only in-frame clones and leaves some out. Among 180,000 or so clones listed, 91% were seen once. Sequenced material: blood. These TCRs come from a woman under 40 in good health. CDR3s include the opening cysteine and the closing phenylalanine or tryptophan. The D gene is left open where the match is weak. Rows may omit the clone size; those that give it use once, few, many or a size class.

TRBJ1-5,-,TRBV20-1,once,CSASPLGFGNQPQHF,TGCAGTGCTAGTCCCTTAGGGTTCGGGAATCAGCCCCAGCATTTT
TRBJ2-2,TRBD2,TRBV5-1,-,CASSLSAGGAGELFF,TGCGCCAGCAGCTTGAGTGCGGGAGGCGCCGGGGAGCTGTTTTTT
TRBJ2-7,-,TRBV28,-,CASSFNRAYEQYF,TGTGCCAGCAGTTTCAACAGGGCCTACGAGCAGTACTTC
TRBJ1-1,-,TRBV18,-,CATFPTMNTEAFF,TGTGCTACATTCCCTACTATGAACACTGAAGCTTTCTTT
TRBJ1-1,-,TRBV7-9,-,CASSLQANTEAFF,TGTGCCAGCAGCTTACAGGCGAACACTGAAGCTTTCTTT
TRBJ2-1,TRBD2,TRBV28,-,CASSLLAGGNEQFF,TGTGCCAGCAGTTTACTAGCGGGAGGCAATGAGCAGTTCTTC
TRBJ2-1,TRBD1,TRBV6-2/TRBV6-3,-,CASSATGVEQFF,TGTGCCAGCAGTGCGACAGGGGTCGAGCAGTTCTTC
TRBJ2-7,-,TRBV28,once,CASNGQYEQYF,TGTGCCAGCAACGGACAATACGAGCAGTACTTC
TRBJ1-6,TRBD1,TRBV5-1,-,CASSAGTGHSPLHF,TGCGCCAGCAGCGCCGGGACAGGGCATTCACCCCTCCACTTT
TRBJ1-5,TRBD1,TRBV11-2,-,CASSSFTGGGQPQHF,TGTGCCAGCAGCTCCTTTACAGGGGGCGGGCAGCCCCAGCATTTT
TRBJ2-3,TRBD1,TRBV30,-,CAWSPPPGQGADTQYF,TGTGCCTGGAGTCCCCCCCCGGGACAGGGGGCAGATACGCAGTATTTT
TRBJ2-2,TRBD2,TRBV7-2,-,CASSLGGGSMSTGELFF,TGTGCCAGCAGCTTAGGGGGCGGGAGTATGTCCACCGGGGAGCTGTTTTTT
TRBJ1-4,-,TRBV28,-,CASSLRSEKLFF,TGTGCCAGCAGTTTACGCTCTGAAAAACTGTTTTTT
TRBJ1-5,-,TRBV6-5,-,CASSYGLNQPQHF,TGTGCCAGCAGTTACGGGTTAAATCAGCCCCAGCATTTT
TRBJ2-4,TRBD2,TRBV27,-,CASSPLAGVGDIQYF,TGTGCCAGCAGTCCCCTAGCGGGAGTTGGGGACATTCAGTACTTC
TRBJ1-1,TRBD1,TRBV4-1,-,CASSQVGRGTEAFF,TGCGCCAGCAGCCAAGTCGGCAGGGGGACTGAAGCTTTCTTT
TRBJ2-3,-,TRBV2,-,CASSEGLTLTTDTQYF,TGTGCCAGCAGTGAGGGTCTTACCCTAACCACAGATACGCAGTATTTT
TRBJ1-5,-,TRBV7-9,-,CASSDIYSNQPQHF,TGTGCCAGCAGCGACATCTATAGCAATCAGCCCCAGCATTTT
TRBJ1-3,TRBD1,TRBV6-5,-,CASRTGGANTIYF,TGTGCCAGCAGGACAGGGGGGGCAAACACCATATATTTT
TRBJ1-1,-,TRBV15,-,CATSRAGRGGKNTEAFF,TGTGCCACCAGCAGAGCGGGCAGGGGAGGTAAGAACACTGAAGCTTTCTTT
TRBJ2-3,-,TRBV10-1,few,CASSGFTADTQYF,TGCGCCAGCAGTGGATTTACGGCAGATACGCAGTATTTT
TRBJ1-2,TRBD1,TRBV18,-,CASSLTGGGYTF,TGTGCCAGCTCACTTACAGGGGGCGGCTACACCTTC
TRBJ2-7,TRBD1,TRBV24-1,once,CATSDEGQGLTYEQYF,TGTGCCACCAGTGATGAGGGACAGGGGCTCACCTACGAGCAGTACTTC
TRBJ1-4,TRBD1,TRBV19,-,CASSMDRRTNEKLFF,TGTGCCAGTAGTATGGACAGGAGAACTAATGAAAAACTGTTTTTT
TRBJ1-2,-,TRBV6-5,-,CASSYSTVNYGYTF,TGTGCCAGCAGTTACTCGACCGTTAACTATGGCTACACCTTC
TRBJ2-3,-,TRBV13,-,CASSLGADTQYF,TGTGCCAGCAGCTTAGGGGCAGATACGCAGTATTTT
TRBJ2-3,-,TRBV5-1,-,CASSLGTSTDTQYF,TGCGCCAGCAGCTTGGGGACTTCCACAGATACGCAGTATTTT
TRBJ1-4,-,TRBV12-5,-,CASGFGQATNEKLFF,TGTGCTAGTGGTTTTGGGCAGGCAACTAATGAAAAACTGTTTTTT
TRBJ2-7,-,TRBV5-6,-,CASSLADAYEQYF,TGTGCCAGCAGCTTGGCGGACGCCTACGAGCAGTACTTC
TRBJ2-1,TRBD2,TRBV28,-,CASSPTSGGANEQFF,TGTGCCAGCAGTCCGACTAGCGGGGGGGCCAATGAGCAGTTCTTC
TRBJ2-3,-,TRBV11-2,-,CASSLGTYRGTDTQYF,TGTGCCAGCAGCTTAGGTACCTACCGAGGCACAGATACGCAGTATTTT
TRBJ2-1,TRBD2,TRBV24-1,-,CATSDSSGRALYNEQFF,TGTGCCACCAGTGACTCGAGCGGGAGGGCCCTCTACAATGAGCAGTTCTTC
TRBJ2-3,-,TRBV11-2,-,CASSLEGADTQYF,TGTGCCAGCAGCTTAGAAGGCGCAGATACGCAGTATTTT
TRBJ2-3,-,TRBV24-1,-,CATSDTTGTDTQYF,TGTGCCACCAGTGACACGACAGGCACAGATACGCAGTATTTT
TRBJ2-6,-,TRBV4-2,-,CASSARYSGANVLTF,TGTGCCAGCAGCGCCCGATACTCTGGGGCCAACGTCCTGACTTTC
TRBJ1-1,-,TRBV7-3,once,CASSPRGAEAFF,TGTGCCAGCAGCCCCCGGGGCGCTGAAGCTTTCTTT
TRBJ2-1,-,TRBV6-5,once,CASSSQTYNEQFF,TGTGCCAGCAGTTCACAGACCTACAATGAGCAGTTCTTC
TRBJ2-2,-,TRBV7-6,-,CASSYTGELFF,TGTGCCAGCAGCTATACCGGGGAGCTGTTTTTT
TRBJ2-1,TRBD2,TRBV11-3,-,CASSLAGRDNEQFF,TGTGCCAGCAGCTTAGCGGGGAGGGACAATGAGCAGTTCTTC
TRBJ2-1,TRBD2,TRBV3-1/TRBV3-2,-,CASRGLAGNEQFF,TGTGCCAGCAGGGGACTAGCGGGAAATGAGCAGTTCTTC
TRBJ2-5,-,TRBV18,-,CASSPGQGETQYF,TGTGCCAGCTCACCGGGACAAGGGGAGACCCAGTACTTC
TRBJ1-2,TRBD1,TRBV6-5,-,CASSYDRDYGYTF,TGTGCCAGCAGTTACGACAGGGACTATGGCTACACCTTC
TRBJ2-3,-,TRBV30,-,CAWSRDSTDTQYF,TGTGCCTGGAGTCGGGACAGCACAGATACGCAGTATTTT
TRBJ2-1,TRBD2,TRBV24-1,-,CATTQAGGNEQFF,TGTGCCACCACCCAAGCGGGAGGGAATGAGCAGTTCTTC
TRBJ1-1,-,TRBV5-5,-,CASSLVPLTMNTEAFF,TGTGCCAGCAGCTTGGTTCCCCTTACCATGAACACTGAAGCTTTCTTT